Presented here are 27 T cell receptor beta chains from one specimen sequenced in a study of T cells in women clearing cervical HPV infection. Some clones are missing from TCRdb's copy, which holds only in-frame ones; the method was immunoSEQ multiplex PCR. The sample's table shows around 39,000 clones. Sequenced input: blood buffy coat. The receptors come from a woman aged 18 to 75 with a cervical HPV16 infection that either progressed to CIN3+ or cleared (not recorded which).

Details on this clone: The CDR3 goes on 3 residues after the read ends, and that part is filled in from the germline J gene. The J gene is TRBJ2-3, the V gene TRBV12-3 or TRBV12-4; D is unclear. The CDR3 runs to 14 residues. Partial CDR3 DNA: TGTGCCAGCAGTTTGGTCGGGTACCAAGAGACG. It yields the protein CASSLVGYQET. The CDR3 in full is CASSLVGYQETQYF.

A remark on this clone: The read ends 3 residues before the CDR3 terminus; that terminus is restored from the germline J gene. J is TRBJ2-1 and V is TRBV20-1; TRBD2 is a possible D gene (5 bases). The V end lost 0 bases, the J end lost 4 bases, and 13 bases lay between the germline ends. The V gene's germline CDR1 is DFQATT and CDR2 SNEGSKA (reference sequence). The CDR3 extends over 15 amino acids. CDR3 in amino acids: CSARDLVDFYNEQFF. CDR3 DNA, as far as it was read: TGCAGTGCTAGAGATCTGGTGGACTTTTACAATGAG.

A word on this clone: The read terminates 3 residues ahead of where the CDR3 ends, so the germline J gene completes it. The rearrangement links TRBV7-3 to TRBJ2-2; TRBD1 might be the D (5 bases). CDR1 is SGHTA, CDR2 FQGTGA, per germline. The CDR3 is made up of 16 amino acids. This chain's CDR3 is CASSLRGQSGANVLFF. CDR3 DNA (partial): TGTGCCAGCAGCTTAAGGGGTCAGTCTGGGGCCAACGTG.

In regard to this clone: The CDR3 extends 3 residues past the end of the read, so its final part is completed from the germline J gene. This chain joins TRBV30 and TRBJ1-2; D uncertain. The length of the CDR3 is 12 residues. Germline V gene lookup returns CDR1 GTSNPN and CDR2 SVGIG (reference sequence). The part of the CDR3 DNA that was read is TGTGCCTGGAGCCAAGGGCAGGAAGGC. Encoded protein: CAWSQGQEG. The complete CDR3 sequence is CAWSQGQEGYTF.

Worth noting for this clone: The read comes to an end 3 residues before the CDR3 does, leaving the germline J gene to fill in the end. V gene TRBV29-1 combines with J gene TRBJ1-2; 9 nucleotides match TRBD1. Per germline, CDR1 SQVTM and CDR2 ANQGSEA. This CDR3 is 13 amino acids long. J lost 4 bases, V lost 6 bases, and 6 bases had no gene match. Incomplete CDR3 DNA: TGCAGCGTCTTACAGGGGGCTGGCTATGGC. Encoded protein: CSVLQGAGYG. The CDR3, in full, reads CSVLQGAGYGYTF.

Comments on this clone: The sequenced fragment ends 3 residues before the CDR3 boundary, so the rest is inferred from the germline J gene. Different DNA sequences within this sample yield the same CDR3. The chain recombines TRBV7-8 with TRBJ1-2; unclear D gene. Trimming stripped 1 base from V and 2 bases from J, with 8 bases between. This CDR3 contains 14 residues. Germline V gene lookup returns CDR1 SGHVS and CDR2 FQNEAQ. The CDR3 DNA, read in part, is TGTGCCAGCAGCTTAGACGGAGGGAACTATGGC. This encodes CASSLDGGNYG. The whole CDR3 protein reads CASSLDGGNYGYTF. Combining the CDR3 with reference TRBV7-8 and TRBJ1-2 gives the whole variable domain GAGVSQSPRYKVAKRGQDVALRCDPISGHVSLFWYQQALGQGPEFLTYFQNEAQLDKSGLPSDRFFAERPEGSVSTLKIQRTQQEDSAVYLCASSLDGGNYGYTFGSGTRLTVV.

With respect to this clone: Read coverage stops 3 residues before the CDR3 terminus; the germline J gene supplies the remainder. J is TRBJ2-2 and V is TRBV28, with 9 bases lining up with TRBD2. From germline, CDR1 is MDHEN and CDR2 SYDVKM. Germline trimming cut 7 bases from V and 4 bases from J; bases unmatched to any gene: 4. This CDR3 contains 14 residues. CDR3 DNA (partial): TGTGCCAGCAAGCGGGAGGTTCGCACCGGGGAG. It yields the protein CASKREVRTGE. The entire CDR3 reads CASKREVRTGELFF. Full variable domain (remainder filled in from reference TRBV28 and TRBJ2-2): DVKVTQSSRYLVKRTGEKVFLECVQDMDHENMFWYRQDPGLGLRLIYFSYDVKMKEKGDIPEGYSVSREKKERFSLILESASTNQTSMYLCASKREVRTGELFFGEGSRLTVL.

Details on this clone: The CDR3 is cut off 3 residues early in the read; its end comes from the germline J gene. V usage is TRBV5-4 and J usage is TRBJ2-2; TRBD1 is a possible D gene (5 bases). Per germline, CDR1 SGHNT and CDR2 YYREEE (reference sequence). The CDR3 runs 15 residues. The sequenced CDR3 bases are TGTGCCAGCAGCCCGGAGCTGTCTGGGGCCAACGTG. Protein: CASSPELSGANV. The entire CDR3 protein is CASSPELSGANVLFF.

About this clone: Read coverage stops 3 residues before the CDR3 terminus; the germline J gene supplies the remainder. V usage is TRBV4-1 and J usage is TRBJ2-7; TRBD1 agrees at 10 bases. This CDR3 region has 15 residues. After removal of 1 base from V and 5 bases from J, the junction contained 5 bases not matched to a gene. Germline V gene sequence: CDR1 MGHRA, CDR2 YSYEKL. CDR3 region: CASSQAGTGVNEQYF. The DNA read from the CDR3 is TGCGCCAGCAGCCAAGCTGGGACAGGGGTCAACGAG.

For this clone: The observed sequence ends 3 residues before the CDR3 terminus, with the missing tail filled in from the germline J gene. The rearrangement uses TRBV9 and TRBJ2-1; 12 positions agree with TRBD2. CDR1 is SGDLS, CDR2 YYNGEE, per germline. The ends lost 3 bases at V and 9 bases at J; junction bases unmatched: 10. This CDR3 contains 16 residues. The chain's CDR3 is CASSERTSGTVGEQFF. The sequenced CDR3 bases are TGTGCCAGCAGCGAGAGGACTAGCGGGACCGTCGGTGAG.

As to this clone: The read stops 3 residues short of the end of the CDR3; the missing end is completed from the germline J gene. The chain is built from TRBV30 and TRBJ2-1; tentatively, D is TRBD2 (5 bases). CDR1 and CDR2 (germline): GTSNPN, SVGIG (reference sequence). This CDR3 has 13 residues. V lost 1 base and J 9 bases, leaving 13 bases between the germline ends. The CDR3 DNA, read in part, is TGTGCCTGGAGTGGGCTAGCAGTGAGTGAG. The encoded protein is CAWSGLAVSE. The full CDR3 is CAWSGLAVSEQFF.

To note about this clone: Sequencing ends 3 residues short of the CDR3 end; the germline J gene provides the rest. This rearrangement joins TRBV20-1 to TRBJ2-7, with unresolved D. The V gene lost 5 bases and the J gene lost 2 bases, with 4 bases spanning the gap. Germline V gene sequence: CDR1 DFQATT, CDR2 SNEGSKA (reference sequence). This CDR3 spans 10 amino acids. The CDR3 DNA, read in part, is TGCAGTGCTCGTACCTACGAG. Amino acid sequence: CSARTYE. The entire CDR3 sequence reads CSARTYEQYF.

Note on this clone: Coverage ceases 3 residues before the CDR3 finishes, and the germline J gene fills in the end. The chain joins TRBV5-4 to TRBJ1-1; D gene ambiguous. CDR3 size: 12 residues. Germline V lookup: CDR1 SGHNT, CDR2 YYREEE (reference sequence). The CDR3 loop reads CASSGLGAEAFF. CDR3 DNA (partial): TGTGCCAGCAGCGGACTGGGCGCCGAA.

A note on this clone: Read data end 3 residues before the CDR3 end; the end is taken from the germline J gene. The chain recombines TRBV7-8 with TRBJ2-3; 14 bases are shared with TRBD2. The germline CDR1 and CDR2 sequences are SGHVS and FQNEAQ. The CDR3 spans 16 residues. CDR3 region: CASRRVTSGRGETQYF. Incomplete CDR3 DNA: TGTGCCAGCAGACGCGTGACTAGCGGGAGGGGTGAGACG.

With respect to this clone: Sequencing ends 3 residues short of the CDR3 end; the germline J gene provides the rest. This chain connects TRBV7-8 to TRBJ2-7; D ambiguous. CDR3 length: 11 amino acids. V gave up 5 bases and J gave up 2 bases, with 4 bases separating them. The germline V gene has CDR1 SGHVS and CDR2 FQNEAQ. CDR3: CASSLTYEQYF. Incomplete CDR3 DNA: TGTGCCAGCAGCCTAACCTACGAG.

Comments on this clone: The read gets to within 3 residues of the CDR3 end, and the germline J gene fills in the rest. The chain has TRBV6-2 or TRBV6-3 and TRBJ2-5; no definite D call. The CDR3 runs 13 residues. V shed 5 bases and J shed 3 bases, with 10 bases lying between them. Germline V gene lookup returns CDR1 MNHEY and CDR2 SVGEGT. The chain's CDR3 is CASSRGSEETQYF. The CDR3 bases that were read are TGTGCCAGCAGTCGTGGCTCTGAAGAGACC.

With respect to this clone: The read gets to within 3 residues of the CDR3 end, and the germline J gene fills in the rest. This chain joins TRBV28 and TRBJ1-5, with D unclear. This CDR3 contains 13 residues. Germline V gene lookup returns CDR1 MDHEN and CDR2 SYDVKM. V lost 2 bases to trimming and J lost 4 bases, with 6 bases between them. The CDR3 sequence is CASSLNGNQPQHF. Incomplete CDR3 DNA: TGTGCCAGCAGTTTAAACGGGAATCAGCCC.

Points on this clone: With the read ending 3 residues before the CDR3 end, the germline J gene is used to fill in that end. V usage is TRBV29-1 and J usage is TRBJ2-3; TRBD1 agrees at 8 bases. The CDR3 has 17 amino acids. CDR1 is SQVTM, CDR2 ANQGSEA, per germline. V lost 6 bases, J lost 1 base, and 15 bases stayed unmatched. CDR3 sequence reads: CSVQGDTTGGRTDTQYF. Incomplete CDR3 DNA: TGCAGCGTCCAAGGGGATACTACAGGGGGACGCACAGATACG.

About this clone: Sequencing ends 3 residues short of the CDR3 end; the germline J gene provides the rest. This sequence joins TRBV4-2 and TRBJ2-7; 10 bases align to TRBD1. The CDR3 length is 16 residues. Trimming at V came to 4 bases and at J to 5 bases, leaving 11 bases not matched to a gene. Germline V gene lookup returns CDR1 LGHNA and CDR2 YNFKEQ. Incomplete CDR3 DNA: TGTGCCAGCAGCCTCCAGTTGAGGGACAGGGGAAACGAG. Amino acids: CASSLQLRDRGNE. Given in full, the CDR3 is CASSLQLRDRGNEQYF.

For this clone: With the read ending 3 residues before the CDR3 end, the germline J gene is used to fill in that end. V gene TRBV18 combines with J gene TRBJ2-3, with 11 bases aligning to TRBD2. CDR3 size: 17 residues. V lost 0 bases and J lost 5; bases outside the gene matches: 7. Germline V gives CDR1 KGHSH, CDR2 LQKENI. The CDR3 spells CASSPPISGRAGDTQYF. Incomplete CDR3 DNA: TGTGCCAGCTCACCACCGATTAGCGGGAGGGCTGGAGATACG.

To note about this clone: With the read ending 3 residues before the CDR3 end, the germline J gene is used to fill in that end. The rearrangement uses TRBV4-1 and TRBJ2-2; possibly TRBD2 for D (5 bases). Germline V gene data show CDR1 as MGHRA and CDR2 as YSYEKL. V was clipped by 4 bases and J by 6 bases, with 15 bases between them. This CDR3 region has 15 residues. This chain's CDR3 is CASSPRGSGSGELFF. CDR3 DNA (partial): TGCGCCAGCAGCCCCCGTGGGAGCGGCTCCGGGGAG.

The CDR3 loop reads CSVGLRYQETQYF. The sequenced CDR3 bases are TGCAGCGTGGGACTGCGGTACCAAGAGACG. V is TRBV29-1 and J is TRBJ2-3; maybe TRBD2 (6 bases). The CDR3 end falls 3 residues outside the read, so it is completed with the germline J gene. The length of the CDR3 is 13 residues. The germline V gene has CDR1 SQVTM and CDR2 ANQGSEA.

Note on this clone: Read coverage stops 3 residues before the CDR3 terminus; the germline J gene supplies the remainder. V gene TRBV20-1 combines with J gene TRBJ1-5, with a tentative D call TRBD1 (6 bases). Germline CDR1 DFQATT, CDR2 SNEGSKA (reference sequence). The ends were cut back, 0 bases at V and 3 bases at J, with 15 bases in the middle. This CDR3 contains 16 residues. The sequenced part of the CDR3 DNA is TGCAGTGCTAGAGACGTACAGGGCGGCGACAATCAGCCC. Its protein is CSARDVQGGDNQP. From start to end, the CDR3 is CSARDVQGGDNQPQHF.

As to this clone: The read finishes 3 residues shy of the CDR3 end, and the germline J gene is used to complete it. J is TRBJ1-2 and V is TRBV7-8; weak D call: TRBD1 (6 bases). The V end lost 3 bases, the J end lost 3 bases, and 11 bases lay between the germline ends. The CDR3 totals 14 residues. Per germline, CDR1 SGHVS and CDR2 FQNEAQ. Here the CDR3 reads CASSLAQGDYGYTF. The CDR3 DNA, read in part, is TGTGCCAGCAGCTTGGCACAGGGCGACTATGGC.

As for this clone: The CDR3 extends 3 residues past the end of the read, so its final part is completed from the germline J gene. This chain links TRBV10-2 with TRBJ2-7, with 12 nucleotides matching TRBD2. Per germline, CDR1 WSHSY and CDR2 SAAADI. J was trimmed by 5 bases and V by 0 bases; bases with no gene match: 2. The CDR3 runs 15 residues. The covered CDR3 bases are TGCGCCAGCAGTGAGTCCCGGACTAGCGGGAACGAG. This sequence encodes CASSESRTSGNE. The whole CDR3 protein is CASSESRTSGNEQYF.

For this clone: Coverage ceases 3 residues before the CDR3 finishes, and the germline J gene fills in the end. The V call is TRBV5-1, the J call TRBJ1-1; a weak D match, TRBD1 (5 bases). This CDR3 is built from 15 residues. Germline-derived CDR1 and CDR2 are SGHRS and YFSETQ. The ends were cut back, 7 bases at V and 2 bases at J, with 18 bases in the middle. CDR3 DNA, as far as it was read: TGCGCCAGCTCTCTCTCTGGAGGGACTAACACTGAA. This gives the protein CASSLSGGTNTE. The entire CDR3 protein is CASSLSGGTNTEAFF.

Notes on this clone: The missing CDR3 end, 3 residues past where the read stops, is filled in from the germline J gene. V gene TRBV4-1 combines with J gene TRBJ2-5; tentative D call: TRBD2 (5 bases). CDR3 size: 15 residues. Trimming pared 3 bases from V and 3 bases from J, leaving 14 bases between. Germline-derived CDR1 and CDR2 are MGHRA and YSYEKL. Partial CDR3 DNA: TGCGCCAGCAGCCATTGGTTGACTACGGAAGAGACC. Its protein product is CASSHWLTTEET. The complete CDR3 reads CASSHWLTTEETQYF.